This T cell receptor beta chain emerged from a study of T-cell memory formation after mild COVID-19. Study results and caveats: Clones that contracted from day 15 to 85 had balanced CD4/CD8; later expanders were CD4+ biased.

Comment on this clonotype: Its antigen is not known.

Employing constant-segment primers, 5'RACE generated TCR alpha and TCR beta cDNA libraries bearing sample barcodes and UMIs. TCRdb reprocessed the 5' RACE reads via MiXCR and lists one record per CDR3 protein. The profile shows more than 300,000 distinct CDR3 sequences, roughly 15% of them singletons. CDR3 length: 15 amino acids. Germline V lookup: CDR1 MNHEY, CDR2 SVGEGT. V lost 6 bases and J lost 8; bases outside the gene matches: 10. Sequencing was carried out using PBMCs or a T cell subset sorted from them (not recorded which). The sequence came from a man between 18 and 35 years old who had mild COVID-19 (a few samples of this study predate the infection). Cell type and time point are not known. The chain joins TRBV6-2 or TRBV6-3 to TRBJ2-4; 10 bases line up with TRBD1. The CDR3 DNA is TGTGCCAGCAGCCTCGGACAGGGGGACTTGGACATTCAGTACTTC. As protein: CASSLGQGDLDIQYF.